This TCR beta chain was captured by sequencing in a study of CD8 T cells in ankylosing spondylitis. Study results and limitations: Peripheral blood samples showed relatively rare disease-linked clones, and these clones were CD8+.

This clonotype was seen a single time. The target antigen is unknown. Germline lookup yields CDR1 MGHRA and CDR2 YSYEKL. Trimming left V 1 base short and J 14 bases short, with 9 bases between. The CDR3 is 12 amino acids. From the 5' RACE reads, TCRdb called clonotypes with MiXCR, one entry per CDR3 protein. The sample records 300,000 to 400,000 distinct CDR3 sequences, roughly 22% being singletons. This chain links TRBV4-1 with TRBJ1-6; no clear D gene. The sequenced material came from blood, either unsorted or a sorted T cell fraction (not recorded which). The TCR originated in a male donor with ankylosing spondylitis or in good health (not recorded which). CDR3 amino acids: CASSQGPSALHF. CDR3 bases: TGCGCCAGCAGCCAAGGCCCGTCGGCCCTCCACTTT.